The present entry profiles one T cell receptor beta chain with its context. As originally analysed: Estimation of nucleated cell counts was performed using reference gene primer amplification. TCRdb keeps only in-frame clones here, not all; method: immunoSEQ multiplex PCR. That table furnishes V, J and clone size, whereas the DNA furnished D and trimming. The sample includes approximately 64,000 clones, approximately 90% of them seen just once. Cohorts were based on clinical histories the participants reported. This record belongs to a study of blood T cell repertoires in COVID-19. CDR3 length equals 16 residues. CDR1 ENHRY and CDR2 SYGVKD come from the germline V gene. The V end was cut by 0 bases, the J end by 0 bases, with 11 bases between.

The chain couples TRBV10-3 to TRBJ1-1; a possible D gene is TRBD1 (5 bases). Specimen: PBMCs or T cells enriched from blood (not recorded which). The TCR originated in a woman aged 40 to 50 who had recovered from COVID-19. CDR3 protein: CAISESVAGMNTEAFF. The CDR3, as DNA: TGTGCCATCAGTGAGTCAGTGGCAGGGATGAACACTGAAGCTTTCTTT.